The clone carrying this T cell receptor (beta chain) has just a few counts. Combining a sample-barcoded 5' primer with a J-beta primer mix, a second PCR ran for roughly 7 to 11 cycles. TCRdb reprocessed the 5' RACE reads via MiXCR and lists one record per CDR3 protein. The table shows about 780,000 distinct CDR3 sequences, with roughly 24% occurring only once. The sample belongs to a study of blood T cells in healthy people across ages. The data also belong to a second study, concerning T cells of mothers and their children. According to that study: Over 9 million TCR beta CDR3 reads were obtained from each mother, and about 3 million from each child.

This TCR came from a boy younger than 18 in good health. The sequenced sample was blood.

DNA of the CDR3: TGTGCCAGCAGCCGCCCCGACCTAAATGAGCAGTTCTTC. The encoded protein is CASSRPDLNEQFF. The V gene is TRBV7-2, the J gene TRBJ2-1; no definite D call. The germline V gene encodes CDR1 SGHTA and CDR2 FQGNSA. V lost 5 bases to trimming and J lost 7 bases, with 12 bases between them. CDR3 length equals 13 residues.